Listed here are 26 T cell receptor beta chains from one sample, sequenced in a study of molecular identifiers for immune sequencing clone quantification. TCRdb used MiXCR to reprocess the PCR reads, holding one entry per CDR3 protein. The sample shows approximately 60,000 distinct CDR3 sequences, around 20% of them seen only once. Specimen: naive CD8+ T cells from blood, with Jurkat cell RNA spiked in. Stated subset: FACS-sorted CD8+CD4-CCR7+CD45RA+ naive T cells. These receptor sequences come from a human donor in good health. Some libraries in this study had Jurkat cell RNA spiked in.

Many counts were recorded for this clonotype. The V gene is TRBV11-3, the J gene TRBJ2-2, with 10 bases matching TRBD1. The germline gives CDR1 SGHNT, CDR2 YENEEA. The V and J ends lost 3 bases and 3 bases, in that order; junction bases with no gene match: 10. The length of the CDR3 is 18 residues. For the CDR3, the DNA is TGTGCCAGCAGCTTGGAAACTACCGGGACAGGGGACACCGGGGAGCTGTTTTTT. It yields the protein CASSLETTGTGDTGELFF.

The genes are TRBV12-3 or TRBV12-4 and TRBJ2-3; no reliable D call. There are 15 residues in the CDR3. Trimming cost V 3 bases and J 3 bases, with 13 bases left between them. CDR3 amino acids: CASSFPEQGTDTQYF. The CDR3 coding sequence is TGTGCCAGCAGTTTCCCGGAACAAGGGACAGATACGCAGTATTTT.

The sample holds a few counts of this clonotype. Possible read error: a much larger clone is one base away. The chain uses TRBV11-3 and TRBJ1-1; D uncertain. This CDR3 is built from 14 residues. CDR1 is SGHNT, CDR2 YENEEA, per germline. CDR3 bases: TGTGCCAGCAGCTCAAGGACGGAGAACACTGGAGCTTTCTTT. Its translation: CASSSRTENTGAFF.

The table lists this clonotype with many counts. The chain links TRBV2 to TRBJ2-1, with D unclear. Looked up from germline, CDR1 is SNHLY and CDR2 is FYNNEI. The V and J ends lost 0 bases and 2 bases respectively, with 5 bases between them. This CDR3 spans 14 amino acids. The CDR3 bases are TGTGCCAGCAGTGAAGCTGACCCCTACAATGAGCAGTTCTTC. Translation: CASSEADPYNEQFF.

The chain combines TRBV12-3 or TRBV12-4 with TRBJ1-2; possible D gene TRBD1, 5 bases. Trimming pared 3 bases from V and 6 bases from J, leaving 17 bases between. This CDR3 region has 15 residues. In DNA, the CDR3 is TGTGCCAGCAGTTTTGGGGTCTGGGGGATTGATGGCTACACCTTC. This gives the protein CASSFGVWGIDGYTF.

At least ten counts were recorded for this clonotype. The gene calls are TRBV24-1 and TRBJ2-2, with TRBD1 matching over 8 bases. Germline V gene sequence: CDR1 KGHDR, CDR2 SFDVKD. This CDR3 is built from 17 residues. With 8 bases clipped from V and 3 bases from J, the junction kept 13 bases outside the gene matches. The CDR3 coding sequence is TGTGCCACCACCCACCAGGAGGCAGGGGGCTACACCGGGGAGCTGTTTTTT. Amino acid sequence: CATTHQEAGGYTGELFF.

This clonotype has at least ten counts. The gene calls are TRBV4-1 and TRBJ2-1; 10 nucleotides match TRBD1. Germline V gives CDR1 MGHRA, CDR2 YSYEKL. V gave up 3 bases and J gave up 10 bases; unmatched junction bases: 9. This CDR3 is 15 amino acids long. The CDR3 here is CASSHRDRGNLEQFF. CDR3 nucleotides: TGCGCCAGCAGCCACCGGGACAGGGGTAACCTCGAGCAGTTCTTC.

This clonotype occurred many times. This chain joins TRBV12-3 or TRBV12-4 and TRBJ1-1; tentative D call: TRBD1 (5 bases). V lost 7 bases and J lost 5, with 8 bases in between. The CDR3 runs to 11 residues. CDR3 in DNA: TGTGCCAGCACCAAGGGGACTGAAGCTTTCTTT. As protein: CASTKGTEAFF.

In its sample, this clonotype was seen many times. The chain uses TRBV6-5 and TRBJ2-1, with D perhaps TRBD2 (5 bases). The CDR3 spans 15 residues. The V and J ends lost 3 bases and 6 bases respectively, with 15 bases between them. Germline V gene lookup returns CDR1 MNHEY and CDR2 SVGAGI. CDR3 in amino acids: CASSYKVEGVNEQFF. The CDR3, as DNA: TGTGCCAGCAGTTATAAAGTTGAGGGAGTCAATGAGCAGTTCTTC.

A few counts support this clonotype. The V and J genes are TRBV9 and TRBJ2-1, with 13 nucleotides matching TRBD2. The CDR3 spans 17 residues. In germline, CDR1 is SGDLS, CDR2 YYNGEE. Trimming removed 4 bases from V and 3 bases from J; junction bases left unmatched: 7. The CDR3 sequence is CASSPRLAGGFYNEQFF. The CDR3 nucleotides are TGTGCCAGCAGCCCCCGACTAGCGGGAGGTTTCTACAATGAGCAGTTCTTC. The complete variable domain, with remaining parts taken from reference TRBV9 and TRBJ2-1, reads DSGVTQTPKHLITATGQRVTLRCSPRSGDLSVYWYQQSLDQGLQFLIQYYNGEERAKGNILERFSAQQFPDLHSELNLSSLELGDSALYFCASSPRLAGGFYNEQFFGPGTRLTVL.

As to this clonotype: Just one base apart from a much larger clone, this may be a read error. The V and J genes are TRBV20-1 and TRBJ2-7, with TRBD2 identical over 15 bases. Trimming removed 5 bases from V and 2 bases from J; junction bases left unmatched: 7. The germline CDR1 and CDR2 sequences are DFQATT and SNEGSKA (reference sequence). The CDR3 spans 16 residues. CDR3 sequence: CSALWTSGREAYEQYF. The CDR3 DNA sequence: TGCAGTGCTCTCTGGACTAGCGGGAGGGAAGCCTACGAGCAGTACTTC.

This clonotype was recorded at least ten times. This chain uses TRBV12-5 with TRBJ1-2; D is unclear. The CDR3 covers 14 residues. From germline, CDR1 is LGHNT and CDR2 FRNRAP. Trimming took 1 base from V and 7 from J, leaving 13 bases between them. CDR3 in amino acids: CASGLEYRISGYTF. As DNA, the CDR3 is TGTGCTAGTGGTTTGGAGTACAGAATCTCTGGCTACACCTTC. Full variable domain (remainder filled in from reference TRBV12-5 and TRBJ1-2): DARVTQTPRHKVTEMGQEVTMRCQPILGHNTVFWYRQTMMQGLELLAYFRNRAPLDDSGMPKDRFSAEMPDATLATLKIQPSEPRDSAVYFCASGLEYRISGYTFGSGTRLTVV.

This clonotype was counted ten times or more. This chain uses TRBV7-9 with TRBJ2-7; D is possibly TRBD2 (5 bases). This CDR3 is built from 14 residues. Germline loops: CDR1 SEHNR, CDR2 FQNEAQ (reference sequence). Trimming shortened V by 5 bases and J by 2 bases, and 13 bases separated the two germline ends. The CDR3 spells CASSPISGTYEQYF. The DNA of the CDR3 is TGTGCCAGCAGCCCCATCAGCGGAACCTACGAGCAGTACTTC.

This clonotype was recorded at least ten times. The rearrangement joins TRBV11-2 to TRBJ2-2; 15 bases are a match to TRBD2. Germline loops: CDR1 SGHAT, CDR2 FQNNGV. With 2 bases clipped from V and 3 bases from J, the junction kept 7 bases outside the gene matches. The CDR3 has 19 residues. This CDR3 reads CASSLYGTSGRSDTGELFF. The CDR3 DNA sequence: TGTGCCAGCAGCTTATACGGGACTAGCGGGAGGTCCGACACCGGGGAGCTGTTTTTT.

Regarding this clonotype: This sequence may be a read error, since a much larger clone differs from it by one base. The rearrangement joins TRBV19 to TRBJ2-5; 8 nucleotides agree with TRBD2. Trimming cost V 0 bases and J 4 bases; bases outside gene matches: 4. Germline loops: CDR1 LNHDA, CDR2 SQIVND (reference sequence). The CDR3 consists of 15 residues. CDR3 coding DNA: TGTGCCAGTAGTATAGATCGGGAGGGACTAGAGACCCAGTACTTC. Encoded protein: CASSIDREGLETQYF.

In its sample, this clonotype was seen many times. This chain's CDR3 is CASSFTSNEQYF. Written as DNA, the CDR3 is TGTGCCAGCAGCTTCACTAGCAACGAGCAGTACTTC. This rearrangement joins TRBV7-8 to TRBJ2-7; perhaps TRBD2 as D (6 bases). The germline V gene encodes CDR1 SGHVS and CDR2 FQNEAQ. There are 12 residues in the CDR3. The V end lost 3 bases, the J end lost 5 bases, and 8 bases lay between the germline ends.

The chain combines TRBV11-2 with TRBJ1-1, with D perhaps matching TRBD1 (6 bases). The CDR3 has 18 amino acids. V dropped 3 bases and J dropped 1 base, with 21 bases sitting between them. Germline values: CDR1 SGHAT, CDR2 FQNNGV. CDR3 sequence reads: CASSFSFGSGEGNTEAFF. CDR3 coding DNA: TGTGCCAGCAGCTTTAGCTTTGGGTCAGGGGAAGGGAACACTGAAGCTTTCTTT.

This clonotype was seen ten or more times. The V and J genes are TRBV20-1 and TRBJ2-7; a possible D gene is TRBD1 (5 bases). Germline CDR1 is DFQATT and CDR2 is SNEGSKA (reference sequence). This CDR3 comprises 13 residues. The V end was cut by 6 bases, the J end by 2 bases, with 14 bases between. CDR3 in amino acids: CSARTILTYEQYF. The CDR3 DNA follows: TGCAGTGCCAGGACAATCCTCACCTACGAGCAGTACTTC.

This clonotype appeared many times. This chain connects TRBV6-1 to TRBJ1-2; perhaps TRBD1 as D (5 bases). Between the trimmed V and J ends, which lost 11 bases and 9 bases, there was a span of 22 bases. The CDR3 extends over 13 amino acids. Germline assignment: CDR1 MNHNS and CDR2 SASEGT. The CDR3 spells CAPQGPHLLRYTF. CDR3 in DNA: TGTGCCCCCCAGGGCCCCCATTTATTACGCTACACCTTC.

This clonotype was recorded at least ten times. This rearrangement joins TRBV2 to TRBJ2-7; 14 bases are shared with TRBD2. The V gene's germline CDR1 is SNHLY and CDR2 FYNNEI. V shed 4 bases, J shed 1 base, and the junction held 9 bases outside the gene matches. The CDR3 contains 18 residues. The CDR3 here is CASSGGWTSGRRSYEQYF. The CDR3 DNA sequence: TGTGCCAGCAGTGGGGGTTGGACTAGCGGGAGGAGGTCCTACGAGCAGTACTTC.

As regards this clonotype: A much larger clone differs by one base, so this may be a read error. The V call is TRBV24-1, the J call TRBJ1-1; no definite D call. CDR3 size: 13 residues. The germline CDR1 and CDR2 sequences are KGHDR and SFDVKD. CDR3 amino acids: CATSDLGDTGAFF. Here the CDR3 DNA reads TGTGCCACCAGTGATTTGGGAGACACTGGAGCTTTCTTT.

Worth noting for this clonotype: With a much larger clone just one base away, this may be a read error. The chain couples TRBV19 to TRBJ2-1, with D possibly being TRBD1 (7 bases). Between the trimmed V and J ends, which lost 11 bases and 3 bases, there was a span of 11 bases. The CDR3 contains 12 residues. The germline CDR1 and CDR2 sequences are LNHDA and SQIVND (reference sequence). CDR3 in amino acids: CAARGVYNEQFF. The CDR3 DNA is TGTGCCGCCAGGGGGGTCTACAATGAGCAGTTCTTC.

Turning to this clonotype: This clone may be a read error of a much larger clone one base away. The chain joins TRBV11-1 to TRBJ2-7; D remains ambiguous. Germline-derived CDR1 and CDR2 are SGHAT and FQDESV (reference sequence). This CDR3 is 12 amino acids long. Here the CDR3 reads CAGSFSSYEQYF. CDR3 nucleotide sequence: TGTGCCGGCAGCTTTTCCTCCTACGAGCAGTACTTC.

As for this clonotype: A much larger clone differs by one base, so this may be a read error. V gene TRBV27 combines with J gene TRBJ2-7; 7 nucleotides agree with TRBD1. Germline V gives CDR1 MNHEY, CDR2 SMNVEV (reference sequence). The CDR3 length is 14 residues. CDR3 amino acids: CASNLGGAIYEQYF. The DNA for the CDR3 is TGTGCCAGCAATTTAGGGGGCGCAATCTACGAGCAGTACTTC.

The table lists this clonotype with a few counts. V and J are TRBV10-3 and TRBJ2-7; 8 nucleotides match TRBD2. With 10 bases clipped from V and 5 bases from J, the junction kept 4 bases outside the gene matches. Germline CDR1 and CDR2: ENHRY and SYGVKD. This CDR3 has 11 amino acids. CDR3 DNA sequence: TGTGCCACGGGAGGGGGGAACGAGCAGTACTTC. Translation: CATGGGNEQYF.

In its sample, this clonotype was seen a few times. The germline gene is not matched at one end of the junction; a read error may be the cause. The chain recombines TRBV20-1 with TRBJ2-7; D uncertain. CDR1 and CDR2 from the germline V gene are DFQATT and SNEGSKA (reference sequence). This CDR3 is 15 amino acids long. In DNA, the CDR3 is TGCAGTGCTAGCGTCGAGCGCCTTCATACTTACGATCAGTACTTC. Residues: CSASVERLHTYDQYF.